Listed below are T cell receptor beta chains from one sample, sequenced in a study of PD-1 blockade in classical Hodgkin lymphoma. Libraries were prepared by immunoSEQ multiplex PCR; TCRdb keeps only in-frame clonotypes and omits some of them. The data contain about 41,000 clones, roughly 80% of them singletons. The sequenced sample was peripheral blood mononuclear cells (PBMCs), obtained at baseline. These receptors were collected from a human donor with classical Hodgkin lymphoma. The CDR3 runs from the conserved cysteine through the conserved F or W. The order of the fields is CDR3 protein, CDR3 DNA, CDR3 length, V gene, J gene, D gene, clone size. A D gene is named only where the DNA matches it firmly. The listing skips clone size in some rows; elsewhere it reads once, few, many or a size class.

CDR3 protein: CASSPSGTGTYEQYF
CDR3 DNA: TGTGCCAGCAGCCCTAGCGGGACAGGGACGTACGAGCAGTACTTC
CDR3 length: 15
V gene: TRBV7-3
J gene: TRBJ2-7
D gene: -
clone size: -

CDR3 protein: CSAAGGPGETQYF
CDR3 DNA: TGCAGCGCTGCGGGAGGGCCGGGGGAGACCCAGTACTTC
CDR3 length: 13
V gene: TRBV29-1
J gene: TRBJ2-5
D gene: TRBD2
clone size: -

CDR3 protein: CSVPRGGNTDTQYF
CDR3 DNA: TGCAGCGTCCCCAGGGGGGGGAACACAGATACGCAGTATTTT
CDR3 length: 14
V gene: TRBV29-1
J gene: TRBJ2-3
D gene: -
clone size: -

CDR3 protein: CASSHSGPYEAFF
CDR3 DNA: TGTGCCAGCAGCCATTCGGGACCATATGAAGCTTTCTTT
CDR3 length: 13
V gene: TRBV7-9
J gene: TRBJ1-1
D gene: -
clone size: -

CDR3 protein: CASSFGQGKQPQHF
CDR3 DNA: TGTGCCAGCAGCTTCGGACAGGGGAAACAGCCCCAGCATTTT
CDR3 length: 14
V gene: TRBV7-9
J gene: TRBJ1-5
D gene: TRBD1
clone size: medium-sized

CDR3 protein: CASTKLAGGYEQYF
CDR3 DNA: TGTGCCAGCACCAAACTAGCGGGAGGTTACGAGCAGTACTTC
CDR3 length: 14
V gene: TRBV6-5
J gene: TRBJ2-7
D gene: TRBD2
clone size: -

CDR3 protein: CASRGQPEGEGYTF
CDR3 DNA: TGTGCCAGCAGGGGACAGCCGGAGGGGGAAGGCTACACCTTC
CDR3 length: 14
V gene: TRBV6-5
J gene: TRBJ1-2
D gene: TRBD1
clone size: few

CDR3 protein: CASISSIGTSSYNEQFF
CDR3 DNA: TGTGCCAGCATCTCATCTATCGGGACTAGCAGCTACAATGAGCAGTTCTTC
CDR3 length: 17
V gene: TRBV28
J gene: TRBJ2-1
D gene: TRBD2
clone size: once

CDR3 protein: CASSLAGVAGTDTQYF
CDR3 DNA: TGTGCCAGCAGCTTAGCTGGAGTAGCGGGCACAGATACGCAGTATTTT
CDR3 length: 16
V gene: TRBV7-9
J gene: TRBJ2-3
D gene: -
clone size: -

CDR3 protein: CAGSGEKLFF
CDR3 DNA: TGTGCCGGGAGTGGCGAAAAACTGTTTTTT
CDR3 length: 10
V gene: TRBV30
J gene: TRBJ1-4
D gene: -
clone size: -

CDR3 protein: CASTREGISGYTF
CDR3 DNA: TGTGCCAGCACAAGGGAAGGGATATCTGGCTACACCTTC
CDR3 length: 13
V gene: TRBV6-5
J gene: TRBJ1-2
D gene: -
clone size: -

CDR3 protein: CASSFSGGAGANVLTF
CDR3 DNA: TGTGCCAGCAGTTTCTCAGGGGGCGCTGGGGCCAACGTCCTGACTTTC
CDR3 length: 16
V gene: TRBV27
J gene: TRBJ2-6
D gene: TRBD1
clone size: few

CDR3 protein: CASSIGPVTSGSSYEQYF
CDR3 DNA: TGTGCCAGTAGTATCGGCCCCGTGACTAGCGGGAGCTCCTACGAGCAGTACTTC
CDR3 length: 18
V gene: TRBV19
J gene: TRBJ2-7
D gene: TRBD2
clone size: -

CDR3 protein: CASSPAPGTRSIQYF
CDR3 DNA: TGTGCCAGCTCACCGGCCCCTGGCACAAGGAGCATTCAGTACTTC
CDR3 length: 15
V gene: TRBV18
J gene: TRBJ2-4
D gene: -
clone size: -

CDR3 protein: CASSPHVAPNTEAFF
CDR3 DNA: TGTGCCAGCAGCCCCCATGTCGCCCCGAACACTGAAGCTTTCTTT
CDR3 length: 15
V gene: TRBV9
J gene: TRBJ1-1
D gene: -
clone size: -

CDR3 protein: CASRPEWRGQNTEAFF
CDR3 DNA: TGTGCCAGCAGGCCAGAGTGGAGGGGGCAGAACACTGAAGCTTTCTTT
CDR3 length: 16
V gene: TRBV6-6
J gene: TRBJ1-1
D gene: TRBD1
clone size: once

CDR3 protein: CASSSRLTGLDTQYF
CDR3 DNA: TGTGCCAGCAGCTCCCGCCTGACAGGGTTGGATACGCAGTATTTT
CDR3 length: 15
V gene: TRBV7-2
J gene: TRBJ2-3
D gene: TRBD1
clone size: -

CDR3 protein: CASSLVVDLRETRYF
CDR3 DNA: TGCGCCAGCAGCTTGGTGGTAGATCTAAGGGAGACCCGGTACTTC
CDR3 length: 15
V gene: TRBV5-1
J gene: TRBJ2-5
D gene: -
clone size: -

CDR3 protein: CASTKGRRGYEQYF
CDR3 DNA: TGTGCCAGCACTAAGGGAAGAAGGGGCTACGAGCAGTACTTC
CDR3 length: 14
V gene: TRBV21-1
J gene: TRBJ2-7
D gene: -
clone size: -

CDR3 protein: CASSLAGGTIGTEAFF
CDR3 DNA: TGTGCCAGCAGCTTAGCGGGGGGGACTATAGGCACTGAAGCTTTCTTT
CDR3 length: 16
V gene: TRBV7-9
J gene: TRBJ1-1
D gene: -
clone size: -

CDR3 protein: CASSAGTGRNTEAFF
CDR3 DNA: TGTGCCAGCAGTGCCGGGACAGGGCGAAACACTGAAGCTTTCTTT
CDR3 length: 15
V gene: TRBV2
J gene: TRBJ1-1
D gene: TRBD1
clone size: few

CDR3 protein: CASRDSANNFRDTIYF
CDR3 DNA: TGTGCCAGCCGGGACAGCGCTAATAACTTTCGAGACACCATATATTTT
CDR3 length: 16
V gene: TRBV28
J gene: TRBJ1-3
D gene: TRBD1
clone size: few